These T cell receptor beta chains were read from a single sample in a study of blood T cell repertoires in COVID-19. TCRdb keeps only in-frame clones here, not all; method: immunoSEQ multiplex PCR. Of around 330,000 clones in the sample, about 85% were seen once. The sample taken for sequencing was PBMCs or T cells enriched from blood (not recorded which). These receptors all stem from a woman in her twenties or thirties who had been exposed to COVID-19. CDR3s include the opening cysteine and the closing phenylalanine or tryptophan. Each record gives: D gene, CDR3 length, V gene, clone size, J gene, CDR3 protein, CDR3 DNA. D genes are given only for firm matches. For some rows the clone size is stated as once, few or many, or as a class when expanded; others skip it.

D gene: .
CDR3 length: 15
V gene: TRBV28
clone size: .
J gene: TRBJ1-2
CDR3 protein: CASSLIQTGQGGYTF
CDR3 DNA: TGTGCCAGCAGTTTAATCCAGACAGGTCAGGGCGGCTACACCTTC

D gene: TRBD1
CDR3 length: 16
V gene: TRBV4-3
clone size: .
J gene: TRBJ1-3
CDR3 protein: CASSQDGTGAGNTIYF
CDR3 DNA: TGCGCCAGCAGCCAAGACGGGACAGGGGCTGGAAACACCATATATTTT

D gene: .
CDR3 length: 12
V gene: TRBV20-1
clone size: .
J gene: TRBJ1-5
CDR3 protein: CSASGRTAPQHF
CDR3 DNA: TGCAGTGCTAGTGGTCGTACAGCGCCCCAGCATTTT

D gene: TRBD2
CDR3 length: 15
V gene: TRBV4-2
clone size: .
J gene: TRBJ2-3
CDR3 protein: CASSQGTSNTDTQYF
CDR3 DNA: TGTGCCAGCAGCCAAGGGACTAGCAACACAGATACGCAGTATTTT

D gene: TRBD1
CDR3 length: 15
V gene: TRBV2
clone size: .
J gene: TRBJ1-6
CDR3 protein: CASSASTGGDSPLHF
CDR3 DNA: TGTGCCAGCAGCGCTTCCACAGGGGGCGATTCACCCCTCCACTTT

D gene: .
CDR3 length: 12
V gene: TRBV28
clone size: few
J gene: TRBJ2-7
CDR3 protein: CATTPGAYEQYF
CDR3 DNA: TGTGCCACCACTCCCGGAGCCTACGAGCAGTACTTC

D gene: TRBD2
CDR3 length: 14
V gene: TRBV30
clone size: .
J gene: TRBJ2-1
CDR3 protein: CAWSGSGGLRQQFF
CDR3 DNA: TGTGCCTGGAGTGGTAGCGGGGGCCTACGGCAGCAGTTCTTC

D gene: TRBD1
CDR3 length: 16
V gene: TRBV10-3
clone size: .
J gene: TRBJ2-7
CDR3 protein: CAISEFTHRGSLEQYF
CDR3 DNA: TGTGCCATCAGTGAGTTCACCCACAGGGGATCTCTCGAGCAGTACTTC

D gene: TRBD1
CDR3 length: 13
V gene: TRBV7-2
clone size: .
J gene: TRBJ1-2
CDR3 protein: CASSFRTGNGYTF
CDR3 DNA: TGTGCCAGCAGCTTTCGGACAGGGAATGGCTACACCTTC

D gene: .
CDR3 length: 15
V gene: TRBV6-2/TRBV6-3
clone size: .
J gene: TRBJ1-5
CDR3 protein: CASSNPGAGNQPQHF
CDR3 DNA: TGTGCCAGCAGTAACCCAGGGGCTGGCAATCAGCCCCAGCATTTT

D gene: TRBD1
CDR3 length: 16
V gene: TRBV28
clone size: .
J gene: TRBJ1-5
CDR3 protein: CASSSPTGEANQPQHF
CDR3 DNA: TGTGCCAGCAGTTCCCCGACAGGGGAGGCCAATCAGCCCCAGCATTTT

D gene: .
CDR3 length: 14
V gene: TRBV21-1
clone size: few
J gene: TRBJ1-6
CDR3 protein: CASRKDREDSPLHF
CDR3 DNA: TGTGCCAGCAGGAAGGACAGGGAGGACTCACCCCTCCACTTT

D gene: TRBD2
CDR3 length: 14
V gene: TRBV10-3
clone size: .
J gene: TRBJ2-5
CDR3 protein: CATRIRTSGETQYF
CDR3 DNA: TGTGCCACTAGAATCCGGACTAGCGGAGAGACCCAGTACTTC

D gene: .
CDR3 length: 12
V gene: TRBV28
clone size: .
J gene: TRBJ1-2
CDR3 protein: CASWSAYYGYTF
CDR3 DNA: TGTGCCAGCTGGAGTGCCTACTATGGCTACACCTTC

D gene: .
CDR3 length: 14
V gene: TRBV19
clone size: .
J gene: TRBJ1-5
CDR3 protein: CASSWGVAAQPQHF
CDR3 DNA: TGTGCCAGTAGTTGGGGAGTGGCGGCACAGCCCCAGCATTTT

D gene: .
CDR3 length: 12
V gene: TRBV30
clone size: .
J gene: TRBJ2-2
CDR3 protein: CAWSVPRGELFF
CDR3 DNA: TGTGCCTGGAGTGTCCCCAGGGGGGAGCTGTTTTTT

D gene: .
CDR3 length: 14
V gene: TRBV3-1/TRBV3-2
clone size: .
J gene: TRBJ1-4
CDR3 protein: CASSRTATNEKLFF
CDR3 DNA: TGTGCCAGCAGCCGCACGGCAACTAATGAAAAACTGTTTTTT

D gene: TRBD1
CDR3 length: 15
V gene: TRBV28
clone size: .
J gene: TRBJ1-4
CDR3 protein: CASRNRGPVDEKLFF
CDR3 DNA: TGTGCCAGCAGAAACAGGGGGCCGGTAGATGAAAAACTGTTTTTT

D gene: .
CDR3 length: 15
V gene: TRBV3-1/TRBV3-2
clone size: .
J gene: TRBJ2-1
CDR3 protein: CASSQDAPGYNEQFF
CDR3 DNA: TGTGCCAGCAGCCAAGATGCACCAGGCTACAATGAGCAGTTCTTC

D gene: TRBD1
CDR3 length: 14
V gene: TRBV7-8
clone size: .
J gene: TRBJ2-7
CDR3 protein: CASSLVTGGYEQYF
CDR3 DNA: TGTGCCAGCAGCTTAGTGACAGGGGGGTACGAGCAGTACTTC

D gene: TRBD1
CDR3 length: 15
V gene: TRBV6-2/TRBV6-3
clone size: .
J gene: TRBJ2-7
CDR3 protein: CASSFRTGSTYEQYF
CDR3 DNA: TGTGCCAGCAGTTTCAGGACAGGGAGCACCTACGAGCAGTACTTC

D gene: TRBD2
CDR3 length: 11
V gene: TRBV28
clone size: .
J gene: TRBJ2-5
CDR3 protein: CAAGGYETQYF
CDR3 DNA: TGTGCGGCGGGAGGGTACGAGACCCAGTACTTC

D gene: .
CDR3 length: 13
V gene: TRBV9
clone size: .
J gene: TRBJ1-2
CDR3 protein: CASSLHQAGGYTF
CDR3 DNA: TGTGCCAGCAGCTTGCACCAAGCTGGTGGCTACACCTTC

D gene: .
CDR3 length: 16
V gene: TRBV5-1
clone size: .
J gene: TRBJ2-7
CDR3 protein: CASSLGRSGVSYEQYF
CDR3 DNA: TGCGCCAGCAGCTTGGGCCGTTCCGGGGTCTCCTACGAGCAGTACTTC

D gene: TRBD1
CDR3 length: 14
V gene: TRBV5-1
clone size: once
J gene: TRBJ1-6
CDR3 protein: CASSLGQGSSPLHF
CDR3 DNA: TGCGCCAGCAGCCTGGGACAGGGGAGTTCACCCCTCCACTTT

D gene: TRBD2
CDR3 length: 15
V gene: TRBV7-2
clone size: once
J gene: TRBJ2-7
CDR3 protein: CASSLSGSGVYEQYF
CDR3 DNA: TGTGCCAGCAGCTTATCGGGTAGCGGGGTCTACGAGCAGTACTTC

D gene: TRBD2
CDR3 length: 15
V gene: TRBV6-2/TRBV6-3
clone size: once
J gene: TRBJ2-5
CDR3 protein: CASSSTSGVEETQYF
CDR3 DNA: TGTGCCAGCAGTTCGACTAGCGGGGTGGAAGAGACCCAGTACTTC

D gene: .
CDR3 length: 17
V gene: TRBV6-2/TRBV6-3
clone size: .
J gene: TRBJ2-5
CDR3 protein: CASSLPLEGVGRETQYF
CDR3 DNA: TGTGCCAGCAGTTTACCCCTTGAAGGGGTCGGGCGAGAGACCCAGTACTTC

D gene: .
CDR3 length: 14
V gene: TRBV19
clone size: .
J gene: TRBJ1-2
CDR3 protein: CASSIGQRPYGYTF
CDR3 DNA: TGTGCCAGTAGTATCGGACAGAGGCCCTATGGCTACACCTTC

D gene: .
CDR3 length: 13
V gene: TRBV28
clone size: .
J gene: TRBJ1-2
CDR3 protein: CASSFRGNYGYTF
CDR3 DNA: TGTGCCAGCAGTTTTCGGGGTAACTATGGCTACACCTTC

D gene: TRBD2
CDR3 length: 15
V gene: TRBV2
clone size: .
J gene: TRBJ2-3
CDR3 protein: CASSASGMGADTQYF
CDR3 DNA: TGTGCCAGCAGTGCTAGCGGGATGGGCGCAGATACGCAGTATTTT

D gene: .
CDR3 length: 12
V gene: TRBV3-1/TRBV3-2
clone size: .
J gene: TRBJ1-2
CDR3 protein: CASSQSNYGYTF
CDR3 DNA: TGTGCCAGCAGCCAAAGCAACTATGGCTACACCTTC

D gene: TRBD1
CDR3 length: 15
V gene: TRBV19
clone size: .
J gene: TRBJ2-7
CDR3 protein: CARVRTGDSSYEQYF
CDR3 DNA: TGTGCCAGGGTGAGGACAGGGGACAGCTCCTACGAGCAGTACTTC

D gene: TRBD1
CDR3 length: 14
V gene: TRBV5-6
clone size: .
J gene: TRBJ2-7
CDR3 protein: CASSPQGSAYEQYF
CDR3 DNA: TGTGCCAGCAGCCCACAGGGGTCTGCCTACGAGCAGTACTTC

D gene: TRBD1
CDR3 length: 18
V gene: TRBV6-1
clone size: .
J gene: TRBJ1-1
CDR3 protein: CASSGIYGDRPKNTEAFF
CDR3 DNA: TGTGCCAGCAGTGGAATCTATGGGGACAGACCAAAGAACACTGAAGCTTTCTTT

D gene: .
CDR3 length: 15
V gene: TRBV7-9
clone size: .
J gene: TRBJ2-7
CDR3 protein: CASWGAGTANYGQYF
CDR3 DNA: TGTGCCAGCTGGGGGGCCGGGACAGCAAACTACGGGCAGTACTTC

D gene: .
CDR3 length: 19
V gene: TRBV3-1/TRBV3-2
clone size: .
J gene: TRBJ2-3
CDR3 protein: CASSQEEGAERGTTDTQYF
CDR3 DNA: TGTGCCAGCAGCCAAGAAGAGGGGGCGGAGCGGGGGACCACAGATACGCAGTATTTT

D gene: .
CDR3 length: 17
V gene: TRBV15
clone size: .
J gene: TRBJ1-3
CDR3 protein: CATSRGRQAVSGNTIYF
CDR3 DNA: TGTGCCACCAGCAGAGGTCGACAGGCCGTCTCTGGAAACACCATATATTTT

D gene: .
CDR3 length: 15
V gene: TRBV9
clone size: .
J gene: TRBJ1-1
CDR3 protein: CASSVASVGSTEAFF
CDR3 DNA: TGTGCCAGCAGCGTAGCTTCAGTAGGGAGCACTGAAGCTTTCTTT

D gene: .
CDR3 length: 15
V gene: TRBV7-9
clone size: .
J gene: TRBJ1-2
CDR3 protein: CASSLVGGSNYGYTF
CDR3 DNA: TGTGCCAGCAGCTTAGTCGGCGGTTCTAACTATGGCTACACCTTC

D gene: TRBD1
CDR3 length: 14
V gene: TRBV4-3
clone size: .
J gene: TRBJ1-1
CDR3 protein: CASSQDRGYTEAFF
CDR3 DNA: TGCGCCAGCAGTCAGGACAGGGGATATACTGAAGCTTTCTTT

D gene: .
CDR3 length: 11
V gene: TRBV2
clone size: many
J gene: TRBJ2-7
CDR3 protein: CASRDTYEQYF
CDR3 DNA: TGTGCCAGCAGGGACACCTACGAGCAGTACTTC

D gene: .
CDR3 length: 12
V gene: TRBV28
clone size: once
J gene: TRBJ1-2
CDR3 protein: CASSLAGNGYTF
CDR3 DNA: TGTGCCAGCAGTTTGGCGGGAAATGGCTACACCTTC

D gene: TRBD1
CDR3 length: 13
V gene: TRBV12-3/TRBV12-4
clone size: .
J gene: TRBJ1-5
CDR3 protein: CASSQTGGQPQHF
CDR3 DNA: TGTGCCAGCAGTCAAACAGGGGGCCAGCCCCAGCATTTT

D gene: TRBD2
CDR3 length: 12
V gene: TRBV5-1
clone size: once
J gene: TRBJ2-7
CDR3 protein: CASSLLAHEQYF
CDR3 DNA: TGCGCCAGCAGCCTACTAGCGCACGAGCAGTACTTC

D gene: TRBD2
CDR3 length: 18
V gene: TRBV4-1
clone size: .
J gene: TRBJ2-1
CDR3 protein: CASSQNEHPGLSYNEQFF
CDR3 DNA: TGCGCCAGCAGCCAAAATGAGCATCCGGGACTATCCTACAATGAGCAGTTCTTC